A single T cell receptor (beta chain) is shown here with its context. What it recognizes is unknown. This CDR3 contains 12 residues. CDR1 and CDR2 from the germline V gene are MNHEY and SVGEGT. Trimming cost V 3 bases and J 11 bases, with 13 bases left between them. This specimen belongs to a study of T-cell reconstitution after alpha-beta-depleted transplantation in children. General study results and limits: A year had passed since transplant, and T-cell counts and diversity by then came mostly from newly produced T cells. The study traced high day-60 TCRbeta diversity in some patients to surviving recipient T cells and thymic progenitors. By about two months after transplant, alpha-beta T cells reportedly arose from several hundred graft clones that had expanded.

During its preparation, the TCRbeta library received unique molecular identifiers. Each CDR3 protein is one row after TCRdb ran MiXCR on the PCR reads. The table shows roughly 490,000 distinct CDR3 sequences, with over 10% occurring only once. This receptor was obtained from a female patient under 10 years old who had a stem cell transplant for aplastic anemia, so the T cells may come from the graft donor. The sequences come from PBMCs, mostly from graft donor cells, collected 180 days after TCRalphabeta/CD19-depleted stem cell transplant. This rearrangement joins TRBV6-2 or TRBV6-3 to TRBJ1-1; D is uncertain. This chain's CDR3 is CASSYDGGRAFF. CDR3 nucleotides: TGTGCCAGCAGTTATGACGGAGGGAGGGCTTTCTTT.